The 16 T cell receptor beta chains below come from one sample, sequenced in a study of T-cell reconstitution after alpha-beta-depleted transplantation in children. Molecular barcoding with unique molecular identifiers was used for the TCRbeta library. MiXCR, applied by TCRdb to the PCR reads, yields one record per CDR3 protein. The sample gives 600,000 to 700,000 distinct CDR3 sequences, 16% of which show up once; approximately 1% is in the top ten. The source material was PBMCs from the stem cell graft donor, sampled from the stem cell graft. The source is a human donor who donated a stem cell graft to a child with acute myeloid leukemia.

The gene calls are TRBV7-2 and TRBJ1-1; the D is unclear. CDR1 is SGHTA and CDR2 is FQGNSA in the germline V gene. The CDR3 contains 14 residues. V was shortened by 2 bases and J by 2 bases, with 9 bases between the two germline ends. CDR3 in DNA: TGTGCCAGCAGCTTACATGGGCATAACACTGAAGCTTTCTTT. It yields the protein CASSLHGHNTEAFF.

The sample holds many counts of this clonotype. The rearrangement links TRBV20-1 to TRBJ2-1; D could derive from TRBD1 or TRBD2 (6 bases each). Looked up from germline, CDR1 is DFQATT and CDR2 is SNEGSKA (reference sequence). This CDR3 has 15 residues. V lost 6 bases to trimming and J lost 7 bases, with 22 bases between them. The CDR3 here is CSAPREVGGRNEQFF. The CDR3, as DNA: TGCAGTGCCCCCAGAGAGGTGGGGGGCAGGAATGAGCAGTTCTTC.

This clonotype was picked up many times. The chain is built from TRBV29-1 and TRBJ2-1, with a tentative D call TRBD1 (6 bases). Trimming took off 8 bases at V and 6 bases at J, with 20 bases between the two ends. The germline V gene encodes CDR1 SQVTM and CDR2 ANQGSEA. This CDR3 region has 14 residues. In nucleotides, the CDR3 is TGCAGCTCCCAGGGGAAAGGTGGAGGCAATGAGCAGTTCTTC. This sequence encodes CSSQGKGGGNEQFF.

The rearrangement links TRBV12-3 or TRBV12-4 to TRBJ1-4, with 7 bases identical to TRBD1. Trimming removed 5 bases from V and 5 bases from J; junction bases left unmatched: 5. The length of the CDR3 is 14 residues. This chain's CDR3 is CASSRQGINEKLFF. The CDR3 DNA reads TGTGCCAGCAGTCGACAGGGAATAAATGAAAAACTGTTTTTT.

The gene calls are TRBV7-2 and TRBJ1-5, with TRBD1 as a possible D gene (6 bases). In germline, CDR1 is SGHTA, CDR2 FQGNSA. The CDR3 extends over 14 amino acids. Deletions cut 4 bases from V and 7 bases from J, with 14 bases between. The CDR3 loop is CASSSGGGDQPQHF. The DNA of the CDR3 is TGTGCCAGCAGCTCGGGAGGGGGGGACCAGCCCCAGCATTTT. Full variable domain (remainder filled in from reference TRBV7-2 and TRBJ1-5): GAGVSQSPSNKVTEKGKDVELRCDPISGHTALYWYRQSLGQGLEFLIYFQGNSAPDKSGLPSDRFSAERTGGSVSTLTIQRTQQEDSAVYLCASSSGGGDQPQHFGDGTRLSIL.

This clonotype was observed many times. The V gene is TRBV20-1, the J gene TRBJ2-1; 7 bases map to TRBD2. Germline CDR1 reads DFQATT; CDR2 reads SNEGSKA (reference sequence). CDR3 size: 13 residues. V gave up 0 bases and J gave up 8 bases; unmatched junction bases: 4. This chain's CDR3 is CSARDGGWHEQFF. The DNA of the CDR3 is TGCAGTGCTAGAGACGGGGGGTGGCATGAGCAGTTCTTC.

V usage is TRBV24-1 and J usage is TRBJ2-5; D call uncertain. Germline V gene lookup returns CDR1 KGHDR and CDR2 SFDVKD. Trimming shortened V by 5 bases and J by 2 bases, and 11 bases separated the two germline ends. The CDR3 sequence is 14 residues long. The CDR3 spells CATSGPGLQETQYF. The CDR3 nucleotides are TGTGCCACCAGTGGCCCGGGCCTTCAAGAGACCCAGTACTTC.

This clonotype was counted only a few times. The chain carries TRBV20-1 and TRBJ2-5; a weak D match, TRBD2 (5 bases). V shed 1 base and J shed 0 bases, with 12 bases lying between them. The CDR3 runs 15 residues. Germline V CDR1 and CDR2: DFQATT, SNEGSKA (reference sequence). The CDR3 nucleotides read TGCAGTGCTAGAGGGCGACTACAAAACCAAGAGACCCAGTACTTC. Its protein product is CSARGRLQNQETQYF.

This clonotype was picked up many times. At one boundary the junction diverges from the germline segment, which might be a read error. The chain combines TRBV7-2 with TRBJ2-3, with TRBD2 identical over 8 bases. CDR1 and CDR2 from the germline V gene are SGHTA and FQGNSA. CDR3 length equals 15 residues. CDR3 nucleotides: TGTGCCAGCGGCTTAGCGGGGCCGAGCACAGATACGCAGTATTTT. Its translation is CASGLAGPSTDTQYF.

This clonotype came up a few times. The CDR3: CASSEGQFVGSPLHF. The CDR3 DNA is TGTGCCAGCAGTGAGGGACAGTTCGTAGGGTCACCCCTCCACTTT. The chain uses TRBV25-1 and TRBJ1-6, with 7 bases that match TRBD1. This CDR3 is built from 15 residues. The trim removed 3 bases at V and 10 bases at J, leaving 9 bases unmatched. Germline V gene data show CDR1 as MGHDK and CDR2 as SYGVNS. The full variable domain, its missing parts supplied by reference TRBV25-1 and TRBJ1-6, is EADIYQTPRYLVIGTGKKITLECSQTMGHDKMYWYQQDPGMELHLIHYSYGVNSTEKGDLSSESTVSRIRTEHFPLTLESARPSHTSQYLCASSEGQFVGSPLHFGNGTRLTVT.

This clonotype was counted at least ten times. The V call is TRBV5-1, the J call TRBJ1-1, with D tentatively TRBD1 (5 bases). Per the germline V gene, CDR1 is SGHRS and CDR2 is YFSETQ. Trimming removed 4 bases at V and 4 bases at J, with 14 bases between. There are 14 residues in the CDR3. The CDR3 spells CASSHWGDGTEAFF. The CDR3 nucleotides read TGCGCCAGCAGCCATTGGGGGGACGGCACTGAAGCTTTCTTT. The whole variable domain, remainder taken from reference TRBV5-1 and TRBJ1-1, is KAGVTQTPRYLIKTRGQQVTLSCSPISGHRSVSWYQQTPGQGLQFLFEYFSETQRNKGNFPGRFSGRQFSNSRSEMNVSTLELGDSALYLCASSHWGDGTEAFFGQGTRLTVV.

In this sample, this clonotype turned up many times. The chain joins TRBV20-1 to TRBJ2-2, with 7 nucleotides matching TRBD2. This CDR3 contains 14 residues. From germline, CDR1 is DFQATT and CDR2 SNEGSKA (reference sequence). J was trimmed by 6 bases and V by 8 bases; bases with no gene match: 12. The CDR3 loop is CSSMPSREAGELFF. The CDR3 bases are TGCAGTTCGATGCCTAGCCGGGAGGCCGGGGAGCTGTTTTTT.

This clonotype was seen more than once but under ten times. The V gene is TRBV5-1, the J gene TRBJ2-5; TRBD2 might be the D (6 bases). From germline, CDR1 is SGHRS and CDR2 YFSETQ. V was cut by 4 bases and J by 2 bases, with 18 bases left in between. The CDR3 is 16 residues long. The CDR3 DNA follows: TGCGCCAGCAGCCGGAATGCGGGACGTACGCAAGAGACCCAGTACTTC. Translating it yields CASSRNAGRTQETQYF.

This sequence joins TRBV10-3 and TRBJ1-2, with D maybe TRBD1 (5 bases). Trimming cost V 3 bases and J 6 bases, with 20 bases left between them. Germline V gene sequence: CDR1 ENHRY, CDR2 SYGVKD. This CDR3 has 16 amino acids. CDR3 residues: CAISDLSRQGGNGYTF. The DNA for the CDR3 is TGTGCCATCAGTGACCTCTCCCGCCAGGGTGGAAATGGCTACACCTTC.

Many counts were recorded for this clonotype. V and J are TRBV5-6 and TRBJ1-6; TRBD1 matches 7 bases. The CDR3 loop spans 15 amino acids. The germline V gene has CDR1 SGHDT and CDR2 YYEEEE. V shed 1 base, J shed 7 bases, and the junction held 5 bases outside the gene matches. The CDR3 loop reads CASSLKGAGNSPLHF. CDR3 DNA sequence: TGTGCCAGCAGCTTGAAGGGGGCAGGCAATTCACCCCTCCACTTT. The complete variable domain, with remaining parts taken from reference TRBV5-6 and TRBJ1-6, reads DAGVTQSPTHLIKTRGQQVTLRCSPKSGHDTVSWYQQALGQGPQFIFQYYEEEERQRGNFPDRFSGHQFPNYSSELNVNALLLGDSALYLCASSLKGAGNSPLHFGNGTRLTVT.

This clonotype came up a few times. The genes are TRBV20-1 and TRBJ2-1; the match to TRBD1 covers 7 bases. Germline CDR1 DFQATT, CDR2 SNEGSKA (reference sequence). The trim removed 0 bases at V and 12 bases at J, leaving 11 bases unmatched. The CDR3 totals 14 residues. The CDR3 coding sequence is TGCAGTGCTAGAGAAGGGGGCGGACATCGGGGGCAGTTCTTC. Its protein is CSAREGGGHRGQFF.